Below are 6 T cell receptor beta chains sequenced from a single sample in a study of blood T cell repertoires in COVID-19. TCRdb keeps only in-frame clones here, not all; method: immunoSEQ multiplex PCR. The data show more than 200,000 clones, around 83% seen once. The sequencing sample was made of peripheral blood. The receptors originated from a middle-aged man with active or convalescent COVID-19.

The V gene is TRBV5-1, the J gene TRBJ1-2; 7 nucleotides match TRBD1. Looked up from germline, CDR1 is SGHRS and CDR2 is YFSETQ. The CDR3 length is 14 residues. The V segment lost 5 bases and the J segment 7 bases; nucleotides outside the gene matches: 11. The CDR3 DNA is TGCGCCAGCAGAGATCCGACAGGGACGGGTGGCTACACCTTC. Translation: CASRDPTGTGGYTF.

The chain couples TRBV11-2 to TRBJ2-7; 8 bases align to TRBD2. This CDR3 comprises 14 residues. V shed 1 base, J shed 3 bases, and the junction held 2 bases outside the gene matches. Germline V gene data show CDR1 as SGHAT and CDR2 as FQNNGV. CDR3 amino acids: CASSLVGGDYEQYF. The CDR3 DNA reads TGTGCCAGCAGCTTAGTCGGGGGGGACTACGAGCAGTACTTC. Full variable domain (remainder filled in from reference TRBV11-2 and TRBJ2-7): EAGVAQSPRYKIIEKRQSVAFWCNPISGHATLYWYQQILGQGPKLLIQFQNNGVVDDSQLPKDRFSAERLKGVDSTLKIQPAKLEDSAVYLCASSLVGGDYEQYFGPGTRLTVT.

The CDR3 here is CASSLKDRYYEQYF. CDR3 DNA sequence: TGCGCCAGCAGCTTGAAAGACAGATACTACGAGCAGTACTTC. V is TRBV5-1 and J is TRBJ2-7; tentative D call: TRBD1 (5 bases). V gave up 1 base and J gave up 3 bases, with 11 bases separating them. The length of the CDR3 is 14 residues. CDR1 and CDR2 (germline): SGHRS, YFSETQ.

The gene calls are TRBV27 and TRBJ1-2, with TRBD1 matching over 7 bases. Germline CDR1 and CDR2: MNHEY and SMNVEV (reference sequence). V trimming: 5 bases; J trimming: 2 bases; junction bases outside the gene matches: 2. The CDR3 consists of 13 residues. The CDR3 sequence is CASSTDRNYGYTF. The CDR3 DNA sequence: TGTGCCAGCAGTACGGACAGGAACTATGGCTACACCTTC.

The J gene is TRBJ1-1, the V gene TRBV5-6; the D gene is possibly TRBD1 (5 bases). V lost 4 bases and J 1 base, leaving 14 bases between the germline ends. CDR3 length: 15 residues. Germline CDR1 and CDR2: SGHDT and YYEEEE. CDR3 protein: CASSPRGRPNTEAFF. CDR3 coding DNA: TGTGCCAGCAGCCCGCGGGGCAGGCCGAACACTGAAGCTTTCTTT.

This chain joins TRBV7-2 and TRBJ2-5; TRBD2 might be the D (5 bases). V was trimmed by 2 bases and J by 4 bases, leaving 14 bases between them. Germline V gene lookup returns CDR1 SGHTA and CDR2 FQGNSA. The CDR3 extends over 15 amino acids. CDR3 protein: CASSLRAAGVETQYF. The CDR3 DNA reads as TGTGCCAGCAGCTTAAGAGCCGCCGGGGTAGAGACCCAGTACTTC.